These T cell receptor beta chains were read from a single sample in a study of blood T cell repertoires in COVID-19. TCRdb keeps only in-frame clones here, not all; method: immunoSEQ multiplex PCR. The repertoire holds about 200,000 clones, with around four fifths as singletons. Input material: peripheral blood. Every receptor here comes from a man between 60 and 75 years old with COVID-19, enrolled during active disease. Both conserved end residues are trimmed from each CDR3. The D gene is left open where the match is weak.

d_gene: TRBD1
v_gene: TRBV4-2
j_gene: TRBJ1-1
CDR3aa: ASSQDQGETAF

d_gene: -
v_gene: TRBV30
j_gene: TRBJ1-1
CDR3aa: AWSFPSWRGWSGTEAF

d_gene: -
v_gene: TRBV30
j_gene: TRBJ2-7
CDR3aa: AWSGLTYEQY

d_gene: -
v_gene: TRBV5-1
j_gene: TRBJ1-2
CDR3aa: ASSHGTTNYGYT

d_gene: -
v_gene: TRBV12-3/TRBV12-4
j_gene: TRBJ1-1
CDR3aa: ASSRNRNTEAF

d_gene: -
v_gene: TRBV5-1
j_gene: TRBJ2-6
CDR3aa: ASSLERSSGANVLT

d_gene: TRBD1
v_gene: TRBV11-2
j_gene: TRBJ2-7
CDR3aa: ASSLNYRDRAYEQY

d_gene: -
v_gene: TRBV7-2
j_gene: TRBJ1-1
CDR3aa: ASSRQDGYEAF

d_gene: -
v_gene: TRBV18
j_gene: TRBJ2-7
CDR3aa: ASSPQGNLEQY

d_gene: TRBD1
v_gene: TRBV19
j_gene: TRBJ1-1
CDR3aa: ASDRENTEAF

d_gene: -
v_gene: TRBV12-5
j_gene: TRBJ2-5
CDR3aa: ASGLSAVSSQETQY

d_gene: -
v_gene: TRBV2
j_gene: TRBJ1-5
CDR3aa: ASSERSARHQPQH

d_gene: TRBD1
v_gene: TRBV5-1
j_gene: TRBJ1-1
CDR3aa: ASSLGRGRVTEAF

d_gene: -
v_gene: TRBV7-9
j_gene: TRBJ1-3
CDR3aa: ASSLNGGPRNTIY

d_gene: -
v_gene: TRBV6-6
j_gene: TRBJ1-1
CDR3aa: ASSPYGGLGTEAF

d_gene: TRBD1
v_gene: TRBV7-2
j_gene: TRBJ2-7
CDR3aa: ASSPTGTGSSYEQY

d_gene: TRBD1
v_gene: TRBV5-1
j_gene: TRBJ2-5
CDR3aa: ASSIYRGQETQY

d_gene: TRBD1
v_gene: TRBV6-2/TRBV6-3
j_gene: TRBJ1-1
CDR3aa: ASSYSTTGGGTEAF

d_gene: TRBD1
v_gene: TRBV29-1
j_gene: TRBJ1-2
CDR3aa: SVGKGATGRSQGYT

d_gene: -
v_gene: TRBV19
j_gene: TRBJ1-3
CDR3aa: ASSIRRPSGNTIY

d_gene: -
v_gene: TRBV15
j_gene: TRBJ1-1
CDR3aa: ATSRRQNTEAF

d_gene: -
v_gene: TRBV6-5
j_gene: TRBJ1-2
CDR3aa: ASSYGQGSTYGYT

d_gene: TRBD2
v_gene: TRBV5-4
j_gene: TRBJ2-1
CDR3aa: ASSWGGTNEQF

d_gene: -
v_gene: TRBV19
j_gene: TRBJ1-2
CDR3aa: ASSIMGAQGYT

d_gene: -
v_gene: TRBV5-1
j_gene: TRBJ1-1
CDR3aa: ASSLDSYTEAF

d_gene: TRBD2
v_gene: TRBV11-2
j_gene: TRBJ2-5
CDR3aa: ASSATSGMETQY

d_gene: -
v_gene: TRBV21-1
j_gene: TRBJ2-5
CDR3aa: ASSRYSTYQETQY

d_gene: TRBD1
v_gene: TRBV4-2
j_gene: TRBJ1-2
CDR3aa: ASSQDKGRGHDGYT

d_gene: -
v_gene: TRBV6-2/TRBV6-3
j_gene: TRBJ1-6
CDR3aa: ASSYSASYNSPLH

d_gene: -
v_gene: TRBV12-3/TRBV12-4
j_gene: TRBJ2-7
CDR3aa: ASTPRGSYEQY

d_gene: TRBD2
v_gene: TRBV2
j_gene: TRBJ2-2
CDR3aa: ATRLAGITGELF

d_gene: TRBD2
v_gene: TRBV5-6
j_gene: TRBJ2-2
CDR3aa: ASSLVGAGGTGELF

d_gene: TRBD1
v_gene: TRBV10-1
j_gene: TRBJ2-3
CDR3aa: ASSDGTGGTDTQY

d_gene: TRBD1
v_gene: TRBV2
j_gene: TRBJ1-3
CDR3aa: ASSEGGTAGNTIY

d_gene: -
v_gene: TRBV12-5
j_gene: TRBJ2-3
CDR3aa: ASGTSGRGDTQY

d_gene: TRBD1
v_gene: TRBV12-3/TRBV12-4
j_gene: TRBJ2-5
CDR3aa: ASSTGGSEQY

d_gene: TRBD2
v_gene: TRBV3-1/TRBV3-2
j_gene: TRBJ2-1
CDR3aa: ASSLAGVEQF

d_gene: -
v_gene: TRBV27
j_gene: TRBJ1-2
CDR3aa: ASSPRGSTLNGYT

d_gene: -
v_gene: TRBV2
j_gene: TRBJ1-1
CDR3aa: ASSAPTRQANTEAF